This entry describes one T cell receptor (beta chain). Its antigen remains unidentified. The sample comes from a study of OX40 agonist ivuxolimab in advanced cancers. Across the study: Each patient was given ivuxolimab into a vein every 2 weeks, at 0.01 to 10 mg/kg. With a range of roughly 20 to 79, age averaged approximately 60 years, and 75% to 90% were male. Study outcomes and limitations: Those patients achieving a partial response at 0.1-3.0 mg/kg showed among the lowest clonal expansion.

Method: immunoSEQ multiplex PCR; TCRdb's copy keeps in-frame clones and lacks some. The data hold roughly 71,000 clones, with about 91% observed a single time. The V gene's germline CDR1 is MDHEN and CDR2 SYDVKM. V was clipped by 6 bases and J by 7 bases, with 10 bases between them. The CDR3 sequence is 12 residues long. This chain links TRBV28 with TRBJ2-1, with no clear D. The receptor was derived from an adult with an advanced solid tumor such as melanoma, head and neck, liver or kidney cancer. The source material was CD4+ or CD8+ T cells sorted from blood, sampled in a trial of the OX40 agonist ivuxolimab. The CDR3 DNA sequence: TGTGCCAGCAGGCCGGAAGGGAATGAGCAGTTCTTC. It encodes CASRPEGNEQFF. The full variable domain, completed using reference TRBV28 and TRBJ2-1, is DVKVTQSSRYLVKRTGEKVFLECVQDMDHENMFWYRQDPGLGLRLIYFSYDVKMKEKGDIPEGYSVSREKKERFSLILESASTNQTSMYLCASRPEGNEQFFGPGTRLTVL.